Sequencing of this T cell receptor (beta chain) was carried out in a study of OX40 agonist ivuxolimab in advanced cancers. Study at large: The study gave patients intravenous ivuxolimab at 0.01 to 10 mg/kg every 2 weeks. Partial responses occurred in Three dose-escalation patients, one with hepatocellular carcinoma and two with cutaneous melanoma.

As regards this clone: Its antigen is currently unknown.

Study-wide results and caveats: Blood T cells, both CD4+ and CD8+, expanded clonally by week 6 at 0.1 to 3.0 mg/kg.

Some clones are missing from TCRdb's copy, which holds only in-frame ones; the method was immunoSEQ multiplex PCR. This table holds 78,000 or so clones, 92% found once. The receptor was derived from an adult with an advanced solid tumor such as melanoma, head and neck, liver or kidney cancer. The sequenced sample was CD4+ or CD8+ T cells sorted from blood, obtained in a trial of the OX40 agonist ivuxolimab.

The CDR3 spells CASARGSDTQYF. CDR3 nucleotides: TGTGCCAGCGCAAGGGGGAGCGATACGCAGTATTTT. The V and J genes are TRBV5-6 and TRBJ2-3; a weak D match, TRBD1 (6 bases). This CDR3 spans 12 amino acids. Germline values: CDR1 SGHDT, CDR2 YYEEEE. V lost 7 bases and J 6 bases, leaving 12 bases between the germline ends.